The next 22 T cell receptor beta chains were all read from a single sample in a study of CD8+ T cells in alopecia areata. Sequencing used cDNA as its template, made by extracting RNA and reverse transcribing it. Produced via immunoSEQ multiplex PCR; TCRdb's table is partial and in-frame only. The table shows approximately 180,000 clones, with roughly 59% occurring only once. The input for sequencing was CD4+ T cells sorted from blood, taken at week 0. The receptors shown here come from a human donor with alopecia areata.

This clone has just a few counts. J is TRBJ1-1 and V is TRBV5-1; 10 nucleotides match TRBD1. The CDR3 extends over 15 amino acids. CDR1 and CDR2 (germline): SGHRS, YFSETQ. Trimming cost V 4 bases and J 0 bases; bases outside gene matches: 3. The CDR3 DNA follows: TGCGCCAGCAGCCTCGGGACAGGGGTGAACACTGAAGCTTTCTTT. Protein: CASSLGTGVNTEAFF.

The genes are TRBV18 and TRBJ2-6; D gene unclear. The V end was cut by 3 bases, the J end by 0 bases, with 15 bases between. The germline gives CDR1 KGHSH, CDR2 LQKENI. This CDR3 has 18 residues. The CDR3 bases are TGTGCCAGCTCACCCCCGTTTCCCGAAACCTCTGGGGCCAACGTCCTGACTTTC. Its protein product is CASSPPFPETSGANVLTF.

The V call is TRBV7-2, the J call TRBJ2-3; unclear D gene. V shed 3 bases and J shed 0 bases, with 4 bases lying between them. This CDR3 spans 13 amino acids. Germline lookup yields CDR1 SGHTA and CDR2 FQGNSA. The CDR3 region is CASSFSSTDTQYF. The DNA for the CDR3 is TGTGCCAGCAGCTTCTCAAGCACAGATACGCAGTATTTT.

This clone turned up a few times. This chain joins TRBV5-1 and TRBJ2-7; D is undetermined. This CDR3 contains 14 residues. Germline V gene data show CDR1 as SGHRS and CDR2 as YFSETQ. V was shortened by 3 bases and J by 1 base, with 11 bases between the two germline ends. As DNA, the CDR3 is TGCGCCAGCAGCTCGGGCCCGCCTTCCTACGAGCAGTACTTC. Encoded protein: CASSSGPPSYEQYF.

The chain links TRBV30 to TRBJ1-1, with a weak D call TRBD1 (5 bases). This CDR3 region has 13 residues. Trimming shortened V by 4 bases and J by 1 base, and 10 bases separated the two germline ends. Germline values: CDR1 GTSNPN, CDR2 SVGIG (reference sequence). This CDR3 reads CAWTSGQNTEAFF. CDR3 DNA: TGTGCCTGGACCTCGGGGCAGAACACTGAAGCTTTCTTT.

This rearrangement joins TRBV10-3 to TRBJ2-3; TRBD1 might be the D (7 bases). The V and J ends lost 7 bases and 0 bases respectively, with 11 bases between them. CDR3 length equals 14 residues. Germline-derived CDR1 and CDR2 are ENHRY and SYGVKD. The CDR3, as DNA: TGTGCCATCAAGGAGGGGGCTAGCACAGATACGCAGTATTTT. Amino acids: CAIKEGASTDTQYF.

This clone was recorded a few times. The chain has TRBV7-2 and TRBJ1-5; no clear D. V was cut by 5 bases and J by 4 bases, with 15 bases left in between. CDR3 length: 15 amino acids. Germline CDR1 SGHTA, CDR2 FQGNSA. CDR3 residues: CASSVSEATNQPQHF. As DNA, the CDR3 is TGTGCCAGCAGCGTTTCAGAGGCTACTAATCAGCCCCAGCATTTT.

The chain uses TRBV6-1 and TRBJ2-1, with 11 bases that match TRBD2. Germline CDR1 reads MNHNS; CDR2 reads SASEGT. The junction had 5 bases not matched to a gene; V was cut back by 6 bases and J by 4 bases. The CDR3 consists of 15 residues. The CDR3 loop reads CASRLVAGGYNEQFF. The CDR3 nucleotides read TGTGCCAGCAGACTTGTAGCGGGGGGGTACAATGAGCAGTTCTTC.

CDR3 nucleotides: TGTGCCAGCAGTCAAACAGGGGCGAGATTGGAAGCCCAGTACTTC. Translated, it gives CASSQTGARLEAQYF. The rearrangement uses TRBV7-3 and TRBJ2-5, with TRBD1 matching 7 bases. The V gene end was trimmed by 6 bases and the J gene end by 9 bases; junction bases not matched to a gene: 16. Germline loops: CDR1 SGHTA, CDR2 FQGTGA. The CDR3 sequence is 15 residues long.

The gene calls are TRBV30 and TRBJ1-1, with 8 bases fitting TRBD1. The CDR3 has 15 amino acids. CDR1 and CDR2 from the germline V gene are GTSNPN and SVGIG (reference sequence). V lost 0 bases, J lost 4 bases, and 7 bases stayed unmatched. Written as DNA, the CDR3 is TGTGCCTGGAGTGTACGTAACAGGGGGGCCACTGAAGCTTTCTTT. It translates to CAWSVRNRGATEAFF.

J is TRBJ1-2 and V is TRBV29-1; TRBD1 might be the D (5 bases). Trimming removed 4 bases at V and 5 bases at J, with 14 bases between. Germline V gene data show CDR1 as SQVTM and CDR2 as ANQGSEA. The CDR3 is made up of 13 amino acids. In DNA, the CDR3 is TGCAGCGTTGCCCGGGACCAGAGATATGGCTACACCTTC. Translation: CSVARDQRYGYTF.

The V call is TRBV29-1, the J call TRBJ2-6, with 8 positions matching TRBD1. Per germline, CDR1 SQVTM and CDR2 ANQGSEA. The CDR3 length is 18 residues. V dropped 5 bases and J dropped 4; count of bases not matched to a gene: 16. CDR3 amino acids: CSVQSAGTGDTGANVLTF. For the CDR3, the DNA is TGCAGCGTTCAATCCGCCGGGACAGGTGATACCGGGGCCAACGTCCTGACTTTC.

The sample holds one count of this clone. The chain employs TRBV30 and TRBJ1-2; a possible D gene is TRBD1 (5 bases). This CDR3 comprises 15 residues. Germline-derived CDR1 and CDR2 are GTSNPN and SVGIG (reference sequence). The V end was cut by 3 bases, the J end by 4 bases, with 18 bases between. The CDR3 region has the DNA TGTGCCTGGAGGCCCACCCGGGGCGGGAGCTATGGCTACACCTTC. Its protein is CAWRPTRGGSYGYTF. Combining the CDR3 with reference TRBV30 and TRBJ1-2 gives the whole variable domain SQTIHQWPATLVQPVGSPLSLECTVEGTSNPNLYWYRQAAGRGLQLLFYSVGIGQISSEVPQNLSASRPQDRQFILSSKKLLLSDSGFYLCAWRPTRGGSYGYTFGSGTRLTVV.

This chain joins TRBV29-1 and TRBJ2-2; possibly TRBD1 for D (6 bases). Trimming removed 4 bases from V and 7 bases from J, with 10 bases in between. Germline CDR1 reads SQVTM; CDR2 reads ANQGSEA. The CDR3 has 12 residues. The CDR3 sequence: CSVGTGLGELFF. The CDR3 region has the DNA TGCAGCGTTGGAACAGGGCTCGGGGAGCTGTTTTTT.

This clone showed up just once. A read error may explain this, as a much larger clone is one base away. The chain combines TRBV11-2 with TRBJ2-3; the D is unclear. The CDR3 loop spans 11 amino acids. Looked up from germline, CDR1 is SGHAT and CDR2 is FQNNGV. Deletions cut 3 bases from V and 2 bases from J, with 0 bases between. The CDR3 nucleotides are TGTGCCAGCAGCTTCACAGATACGCAGTATTTT. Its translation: CASSFTDTQYF.

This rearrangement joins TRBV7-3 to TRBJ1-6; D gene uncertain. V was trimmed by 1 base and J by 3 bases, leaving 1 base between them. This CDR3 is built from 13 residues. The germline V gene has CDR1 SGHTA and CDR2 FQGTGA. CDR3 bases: TGTGCCAGCAGCTTAAACTATAATTCACCCCTCCACTTT. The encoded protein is CASSLNYNSPLHF.

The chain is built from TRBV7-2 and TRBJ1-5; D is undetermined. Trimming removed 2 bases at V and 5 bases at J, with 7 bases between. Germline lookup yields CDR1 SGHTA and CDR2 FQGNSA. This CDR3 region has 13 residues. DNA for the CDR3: TGTGCCAGCAGCTTAACAGAGTATCAGCCCCAGCATTTT. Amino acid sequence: CASSLTEYQPQHF.

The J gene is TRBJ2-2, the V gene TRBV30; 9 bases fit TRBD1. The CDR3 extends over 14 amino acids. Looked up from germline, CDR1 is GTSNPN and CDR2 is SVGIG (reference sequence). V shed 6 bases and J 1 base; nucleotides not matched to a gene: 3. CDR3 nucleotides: TGTGCCTGCCGGGGACAGGGGAACACCGGGGAGCTGTTTTTT. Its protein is CACRGQGNTGELFF.

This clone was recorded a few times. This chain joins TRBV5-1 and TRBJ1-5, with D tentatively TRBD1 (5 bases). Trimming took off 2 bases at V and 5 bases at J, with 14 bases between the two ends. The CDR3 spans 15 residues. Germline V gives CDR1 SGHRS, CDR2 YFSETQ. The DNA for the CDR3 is TGCGCCAGCAGCTTCAGGGAAGGGAGGGATCAGCCCCAGCATTTT. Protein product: CASSFREGRDQPQHF. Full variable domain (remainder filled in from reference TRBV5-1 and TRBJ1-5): KAGVTQTPRYLIKTRGQQVTLSCSPISGHRSVSWYQQTPGQGLQFLFEYFSETQRNKGNFPGRFSGRQFSNSRSEMNVSTLELGDSALYLCASSFREGRDQPQHFGDGTRLSIL.

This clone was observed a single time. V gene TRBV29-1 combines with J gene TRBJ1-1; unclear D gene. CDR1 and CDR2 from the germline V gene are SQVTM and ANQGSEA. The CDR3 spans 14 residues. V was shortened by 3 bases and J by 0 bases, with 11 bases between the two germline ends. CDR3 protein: CSVELWTMNTEAFF. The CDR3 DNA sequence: TGCAGCGTTGAGTTGTGGACCATGAACACTGAAGCTTTCTTT.

CDR3 DNA sequence: TGCAGCGTTAGGGAACAGGATGATCAGCCCCAGCATTTT. This encodes CSVREQDDQPQHF. This chain links TRBV29-1 with TRBJ1-5, with a tentative D call TRBD1 (5 bases). The CDR3 length is 13 residues. V gave up 5 bases and J gave up 5 bases, with 13 bases separating them. CDR1 and CDR2 (germline): SQVTM, ANQGSEA.

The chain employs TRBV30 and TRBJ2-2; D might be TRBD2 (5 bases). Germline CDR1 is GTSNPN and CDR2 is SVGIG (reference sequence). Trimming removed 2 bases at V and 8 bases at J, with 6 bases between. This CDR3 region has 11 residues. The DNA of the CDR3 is TGTGCCTGGAGTAGGGAGGGGGAGCTGTTTTTT. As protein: CAWSREGELFF.